This TCR beta chain was sequenced during a study of blood T cell repertoires in COVID-19 (dated by TCRdb to 2018 to 2021). At the level of the whole study: Collaborator samples came from the United States, Italy and Spain and covered acute and convalescent phases of COVID-19. The prospective study material was composed of cDNA or gDNA derived from T cells, B-cell-depleted T cells, or PBMCs. The dataset comprised deeply sampled blood TCRbeta repertoires from subjects exposed to, actively infected with, or recovered from COVID-19. The repertoires were made available in a free public database intended to serve as a resource for research on the immune response to SARS-CoV-2. Samples came from the ongoing ImmuneRACE study (first 160 participants) plus 1,254 subjects from 6 global collaborators. Sample metadata almost always included a de-identified subject ID, COVID-19 status, age in years and sex. HLA class I and class II types, where available, came from metadata supplied by the sample provider rather than from assay-based typing.

The paper's findings and limits, for the study overall: How much clinical and demographic metadata was included differed by source and by participant, and the metadata was provided uncurated.

TCRbeta CDR3 regions were amplified from genomic DNA by means of the immunoSEQ Assay, a bias-controlled multiplex PCR. The original methods were these. The number of nucleated cells in each sample was estimated by amplification of reference gene primers within the assay. To quantify the absolute abundance of each unique TCRbeta CDR3 rearrangement, sequence reads were collapsed and filtered. For each sample, productive Simpson clonality was calculated as the square root of Simpson's diversity index over productive rearrangements. TCRdb obtained this table from immuneACCESS and retained in-frame rearrangements with V and J assigned. These tables miss some clones; where compared with another copy, unresolved V genes account for less than half of the shortfall, and the remainder is unexplained. D and trimming were read from the DNA, whereas the V and J calls and clone size are those reported in that table. For this sample there are roughly 400,000 clones; 80% to 95% appear just once. In total, the top ten clones hold about 0.63% of the sample.

As to this clone: This receptor's antigen is unknown. Base qualities are not at hand, and no much larger clone is one base apart.

In the prospective study, participants were 18 to 89 years old, resided in about two dozen geographic areas of the United States, and were enrolled through a virtual design. Cohort assignment in the prospective study relied on participant-reported clinical history from a screening survey and a study questionnaire. Recovered participants in ImmuneRACE Cohort 3 were defined by two consecutive negative NP/OP PCR tests, clearance by a healthcare professional, or resolution of symptoms. Each participant in the prospective study had whole blood, serum and a nasopharyngeal or oropharyngeal swab collected by mobile phlebotomists. Over a roughly 2-month period, participants in the prospective study had the option of providing additional blood draws and questionnaires. Before DNA extraction, blood samples from the prospective study were shipped at room temperature or frozen. V lost 3 bases and J lost 4 bases; the stretch between them is 6 bases long. Measured from the cysteine to the phenylalanine, the CDR3 is 13 residues long. Just CDR3 DNA is preserved here, 39 bases in frame from base 1.

This TCR derives from a man younger than 35 who had recovered from COVID-19. Sequencing was done on a sample of PBMCs or T cells enriched from blood (not recorded which). This chain joins TRBV12-3 or TRBV12-4 to TRBJ2-2; no D gene can be assigned with confidence. The CDR3: CASSFGGTGELFF. At the DNA level, the sequence is TGTGCCAGCAGTTTCGGTGGCACCGGGGAGCTGTTTTTT.